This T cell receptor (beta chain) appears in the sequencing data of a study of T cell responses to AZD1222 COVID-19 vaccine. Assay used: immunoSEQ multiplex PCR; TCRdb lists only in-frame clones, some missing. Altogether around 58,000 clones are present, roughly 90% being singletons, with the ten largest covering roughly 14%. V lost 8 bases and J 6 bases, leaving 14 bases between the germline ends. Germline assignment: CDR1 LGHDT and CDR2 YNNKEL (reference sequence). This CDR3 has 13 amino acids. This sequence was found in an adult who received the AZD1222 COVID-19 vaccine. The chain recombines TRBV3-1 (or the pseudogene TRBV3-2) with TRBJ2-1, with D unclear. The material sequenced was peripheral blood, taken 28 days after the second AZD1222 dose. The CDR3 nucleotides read TGTGCCAGCGGGGTGACCCACCTCAATGAGCAGTTCTTC. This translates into CASGVTHLNEQFF.